This paragraph reports one TCR beta chain. The data originate from a study of blood T cell repertoires in COVID-19. On the study more broadly: There were acute and convalescent COVID-19 samples, and they came from the United States, Italy and Spain. The analysed material was cDNA or gDNA that came from T cells, B-cell-depleted T cells, or PBMCs.

Original processing methods: Amplification of reference gene primers was used by the study to estimate nucleated cell counts. TCRdb's copy holds only in-frame clones and misses some; the assay was immunoSEQ multiplex PCR. V and J calls and clone size are those listed in that table; D and trimming were worked out from the DNA. The data show under 150,000 clones, with around 83% seen just once and about 20% held by the top ten. Participants reported their clinical history, and cohort assignment relied on those reports. Sequenced material: PBMCs or T cells enriched from blood (not recorded which). The TCR originated in a man in his thirties or forties who had recovered from COVID-19.

The CDR3 DNA reads as TGCGCCAGCAGCTGGGGGCTTGGCTACACCTTC. Amino acids: CASSWGLGYTF. The gene calls are TRBV4-1 and TRBJ1-2; possible D gene TRBD1, 6 bases. The V end lost 5 bases, the J end lost 7 bases, and 8 bases lay between the germline ends. The CDR3 totals 11 residues. Germline V gene sequence: CDR1 MGHRA, CDR2 YSYEKL.